The rows below give T cell receptor beta chains drawn from one sample of a study of STAT3 mutations in large granular lymphocyte leukemia. Assay used: immunoSEQ multiplex PCR; TCRdb lists only in-frame clones, some missing. The sample holds under 35,000 clones, 70% to 90% seen once. Sample: peripheral blood mononuclear cells. The receptors come from a man in his 60s with T-cell large granular lymphocyte leukemia. Some clones in this sample may be carry-over from other donors' samples. The CDR3 runs from the conserved cysteine through the conserved F or W. Each record gives: D gene, V gene, J gene, CDR3 protein. The D gene is left open where the match is weak.

.	TRBV30	TRBJ1-3	CAWSVSWSSGNTIYF
.	TRBV5-4	TRBJ2-7	CASSLEAGYDYEQYF
.	TRBV15	TRBJ2-4	CATSRGGSRDIQYF
.	TRBV5-1	TRBJ2-1	CASSEQAPNEQFF
TRBD1	TRBV5-4	TRBJ1-2	CASSLEQGWNGYTF
.	TRBV4-3	TRBJ1-5	CASSQDSHQGPQPQHF
.	TRBV28	TRBJ1-2	CASNDRGPTGYGYTF
TRBD2	TRBV5-1	TRBJ2-5	CASSPGLAGHETQYF
.	TRBV29-1	TRBJ2-3	CSVGAEGGGTDTQYF
.	TRBV10-2	TRBJ2-1	CASTEAVARGEQFF
TRBD2	TRBV7-6	TRBJ2-7	CASSPEGLAGYYEQYF
.	TRBV5-1	TRBJ2-1	CASRRASNNEQFF
.	TRBV19	TRBJ1-6	CASSDPNSPLHF
.	TRBV6-1	TRBJ2-7	CASSEGPPEQYF
.	TRBV30	TRBJ1-2	CAWGTGFHGYTF
TRBD1	TRBV28	TRBJ1-5	CASATGGAGQPQHF
.	TRBV6-5	TRBJ1-1	CAASGVGTEAFF
.	TRBV5-1	TRBJ2-1	CASSLVSDDMQFF
TRBD1	TRBV27	TRBJ2-7	CASRGGTGAYEQYF
.	TRBV5-1	TRBJ2-5	CASSPDRTTQETQYF
.	TRBV9	TRBJ1-1	CASSGDSDTEAFF
.	TRBV5-1	TRBJ1-4	CASSLAGEGKLFF